Given below is one TCR beta chain in context. Its antigen remains unknown. Separate cDNA molecules received unique molecular identifiers, which the library attached to them. In TCRdb, the RACE reads were re-called with MiXCR into one record per CDR3 protein. The repertoire holds nearly 350,000 distinct CDR3 sequences, with around 7% as singletons. This sample was taken from a study of human T cells and chemical hapten exposure. At the level of the study: Patch tests put 0.01% DPC on the upper back, and the results were checked at 6 days. Yields of TCR per sample differed, chiefly owing to small differences in pooled library volume. Study-wide findings and caveats: Patch test score tracked positively with PT1 expanded TCR counts.

Documented time point: patch test 1, 2 weeks after DPC sensitization. Treatment indicated: therapeutic diphenylcyclopropenone sensitization with weekly scalp DPC. Unmatched junction bases numbered 8, after V lost 5 bases and J lost 8 bases. The CDR3 contains 16 residues. Sequenced here: whole blood, sampled in connection with sensitization to the hapten diphenylcyclopropenone (DPC). The clonotype was recovered from a young woman with alopecia areata. Some clones in this sample may be carry-over from other donors' samples. The chain uses TRBV23-1 and TRBJ1-6; TRBD1 agrees at 11 bases. TRBV23-1 is designated an ORF whose function remains uncertain. CDR3 residues: CASSEADRGRDSPLHF. The CDR3 DNA sequence: TGCGCCAGCAGTGAAGCGGACAGGGGGCGAGATTCACCCCTCCACTTT.